A single sample gave rise to the 22 T cell receptor beta chains below, sequenced in a study of blood T cell repertoires in COVID-19. Libraries were prepared by immunoSEQ multiplex PCR; TCRdb keeps only in-frame clonotypes and omits some of them. The data show 170,000 or so clones, roughly 90% seen once. The sequencing input was PBMCs or T cells enriched from blood (not recorded which). The receptors stem from a woman aged 45-65 years who had recovered from COVID-19.

This chain links TRBV20-1 with TRBJ1-1; D gene unclear. Germline CDR1 DFQATT, CDR2 SNEGSKA (reference sequence). V gave up 5 bases and J gave up 2 bases, with 6 bases separating them. This CDR3 comprises 11 residues. The CDR3 DNA follows: TGCAGTGCTCTACTAAACACTGAAGCTTTCTTT. It is translated as CSALLNTEAFF.

The chain combines TRBV12-3 or TRBV12-4 with TRBJ2-7; 9 bases align to TRBD1. Germline trimming cut 6 bases from V and 1 base from J; bases unmatched to any gene: 1. The CDR3 has 13 residues. The CDR3 is CASRGTGSYEQYF. DNA of the CDR3: TGTGCCAGCAGGGGGACAGGGTCCTACGAGCAGTACTTC.

The DNA of the CDR3 is TGTGCCAGCTCCCGGGACAGGGTCTACGAGCAGTACTTC. It codes for CASSRDRVYEQYF. V gene TRBV2 combines with J gene TRBJ2-7; 9 bases match TRBD1. CDR1 and CDR2 (germline): SNHLY, FYNNEI. The junction had 5 bases not matched to a gene; V was cut back by 8 bases and J by 3 bases. CDR3 length: 13 residues.

The rearrangement links TRBV30 to TRBJ1-2, with D tentatively TRBD1 (6 bases). V was cut by 5 bases and J by 1 base, with 11 bases left in between. The CDR3 contains 13 residues. The V gene's germline CDR1 is GTSNPN and CDR2 SVGIG (reference sequence). The CDR3 reads CAWVRTDNYGYTF. The DNA for the CDR3 is TGTGCCTGGGTTAGGACAGATAACTATGGCTACACCTTC.

The CDR3 sequence is CASSMRLAYNEQFF. In nucleotides, the CDR3 is TGTGCCAGCAGTATGAGACTAGCTTACAATGAGCAGTTCTTC. V gene TRBV6-5 combines with J gene TRBJ2-1; 7 bases are shared with TRBD2. CDR1 and CDR2 from the germline V gene are MNHEY and SVGAGI. V shed 5 bases, J shed 4 bases, and the junction held 5 bases outside the gene matches. The CDR3 has 14 residues.

The rearrangement links TRBV7-9 to TRBJ1-4; D is perhaps TRBD1 (5 bases). V was pared by 1 base and J by 7 bases, with 16 bases between. Germline V lookup: CDR1 SEHNR, CDR2 FQNEAQ (reference sequence). The CDR3 sequence is 16 residues long. The CDR3 DNA reads TGTGCCAGCAGCTTAGGAGGGGAGGCGGCCAGTGAAAAACTGTTTTTT. Translated, it gives CASSLGGEAASEKLFF.

This clone is a singleton in its sample. This sequence joins TRBV9 and TRBJ2-1, with D possibly matching TRBD2 (6 bases). Trimming pared 3 bases from V and 0 bases from J, leaving 13 bases between. Per the germline V gene, CDR1 is SGDLS and CDR2 is YYNGEE. The CDR3 totals 16 residues. CDR3 protein: CASSEGGAGSYNEQFF. The CDR3 DNA sequence: TGTGCCAGCAGCGAGGGTGGAGCGGGCTCCTACAATGAGCAGTTCTTC.

The chain carries TRBV7-6 and TRBJ2-1; 8 nucleotides match TRBD2. J gave up 4 bases and V 1 base, and 3 bases lay outside the gene matches. Germline V CDR1 and CDR2: SGHVS, FNYEAQ. This CDR3 region has 15 residues. CDR3 region: CASSLVAGKYNEQFF. CDR3 coding DNA: TGTGCCAGCAGCTTAGTAGCGGGGAAGTACAATGAGCAGTTCTTC.

This clone was counted once. The gene calls are TRBV14 and TRBJ1-1; D is uncertain. The ends were cut back, 1 base at V and 2 bases at J, with 5 bases in the middle. The CDR3 has 13 residues. Germline CDR1 and CDR2: SGHDN and FVKESK. The CDR3 loop reads CASSQVRNTEAFF. CDR3 DNA sequence: TGTGCCAGCAGCCAAGTTAGAAACACTGAAGCTTTCTTT.

V gene TRBV4-1 combines with J gene TRBJ2-7; 8 nucleotides match TRBD1. CDR1 is MGHRA, CDR2 YSYEKL, per germline. The J segment lost 0 bases and the V segment lost 4 bases, leaving 5 bases of the junction unmatched. CDR3 size: 15 residues. In DNA, the CDR3 is TGCGCCAGCAGCCTATTGGACAGGGACTCCTACGAGCAGTACTTC. It codes for CASSLLDRDSYEQYF.

This CDR3 is CASSTGENYNEQFF. For the CDR3, the DNA is TGTGCCAGTAGTACAGGGGAGAACTACAATGAGCAGTTCTTC. The rearrangement links TRBV19 to TRBJ2-1; possible D gene TRBD1, 6 bases. The V gene's germline CDR1 is LNHDA and CDR2 SQIVND (reference sequence). Trimming took off 4 bases at V and 3 bases at J, with 10 bases between the two ends. This CDR3 has 14 residues.

The chain recombines TRBV5-1 with TRBJ2-7, with D possibly being TRBD2 (6 bases). The CDR3 extends over 15 amino acids. With 2 bases removed from V and 2 bases from J, the gap between germline ends came to 14 bases. Germline V gene sequence: CDR1 SGHRS, CDR2 YFSETQ. The CDR3 loop reads CASSLLSGVTYEQYF. CDR3 sequence (DNA): TGCGCCAGCAGCTTACTTAGCGGAGTCACCTACGAGCAGTACTTC.

In nucleotides, the CDR3 is TGTGCCTGGAGTGGGCAGGGGAGTCAGCCCCAGCATTTT. Translating gives CAWSGQGSQPQHF. The chain carries TRBV30 and TRBJ1-5, with D possibly TRBD1 on 6 matching bases. There are 13 residues in the CDR3. The V gene lost 1 base and the J gene lost 6 bases, with 10 bases spanning the gap. Germline V gene sequence: CDR1 GTSNPN, CDR2 SVGIG (reference sequence). Drawing the rest from reference TRBV30 and TRBJ1-5, the complete variable domain is SQTIHQWPATLVQPVGSPLSLECTVEGTSNPNLYWYRQAAGRGLQLLFYSVGIGQISSEVPQNLSASRPQDRQFILSSKKLLLSDSGFYLCAWSGQGSQPQHFGDGTRLSIL.

The chain has TRBV6-5 and TRBJ1-5; D is ambiguous. Per the germline V gene, CDR1 is MNHEY and CDR2 is SVGAGI. V was cut by 0 bases and J by 3 bases, with 9 bases left in between. The length of the CDR3 is 15 residues. This CDR3 reads CASSYSHTFNQPQHF. In nucleotides, the CDR3 is TGTGCCAGCAGTTACTCTCATACTTTCAATCAGCCCCAGCATTTT.

The V and J genes are TRBV4-1 and TRBJ2-1, with TRBD2 identical over 8 bases. This CDR3 comprises 18 residues. Trimming took 0 bases from V and 6 from J; bases not matched to a gene: 13. Germline V gene lookup returns CDR1 MGHRA and CDR2 YSYEKL. CDR3 sequence: CASSQEGGRLLLGNEQFF. The CDR3 nucleotides read TGCGCCAGCAGCCAAGAAGGCGGGAGGCTCCTGTTGGGCAATGAGCAGTTCTTC.

J is TRBJ2-7 and V is TRBV6-5; 7 bases fit TRBD2. The CDR3 is 13 amino acids. After removal of 7 bases from V and 3 bases from J, the junction contained 6 bases not matched to a gene. Germline V gene sequence: CDR1 MNHEY, CDR2 SVGAGI. CDR3 sequence: CASTPGGRYEQYF. CDR3 coding DNA: TGTGCCAGCACCCCGGGAGGACGCTACGAGCAGTACTTC.

This chain links TRBV25-1 with TRBJ1-1, with D unclear. Germline V lookup: CDR1 MGHDK, CDR2 SYGVNS. Trimming left V 6 bases short and J 5 bases short, with 13 bases between. The CDR3 extends over 13 amino acids. The CDR3 region has the DNA TGTGCCAGCAGGTTGTCCCCCCGGACTGAAGCTTTCTTT. Protein product: CASRLSPRTEAFF.

The chain combines TRBV27 with TRBJ2-3, with D hard to call. From germline, CDR1 is MNHEY and CDR2 SMNVEV (reference sequence). The CDR3 sequence is 12 residues long. V dropped 4 bases and J dropped 2 bases, with 4 bases sitting between them. CDR3 loop: CASSSYTDTQYF. Written as DNA, the CDR3 is TGTGCCAGCAGTTCGTACACAGATACGCAGTATTTT.

This chain joins TRBV27 and TRBJ1-5; D is possibly TRBD1 (5 bases). Trimming shortened V by 0 bases and J by 2 bases, and 11 bases separated the two germline ends. Germline loops: CDR1 MNHEY, CDR2 SMNVEV (reference sequence). This CDR3 is built from 16 residues. DNA for the CDR3: TGTGCCAGCAGTTTATCGCAGGGATCGGGCAATCAGCCCCAGCATTTT. Translated: CASSLSQGSGNQPQHF.

The chain employs TRBV18 and TRBJ1-1, with TRBD1 matching over 7 bases. The CDR3 covers 12 residues. J lost 12 bases, V lost 6 bases, and 10 bases had no gene match. Per the germline V gene, CDR1 is KGHSH and CDR2 is LQKENI. Here the CDR3 reads CASSAGTEVTFF. In nucleotides, the CDR3 is TGTGCCAGCTCGGCCGGGACAGAGGTAACTTTCTTT.

The chain uses TRBV5-4 and TRBJ2-1; D gene unclear. The CDR3 contains 16 residues. The V end lost 5 bases, the J end lost 0 bases, and 15 bases lay between the germline ends. Germline CDR1 SGHNT, CDR2 YYREEE (reference sequence). CDR3 sequence reads: CASSPPGSSSYNEQFF. The DNA for the CDR3 is TGTGCCAGCAGTCCCCCCGGGTCCTCCTCCTACAATGAGCAGTTCTTC.

The rearrangement uses TRBV7-2 and TRBJ1-1; 8 bases are a match to TRBD1. J lost 1 base, V lost 5 bases, and 3 bases had no gene match. The V gene's germline CDR1 is SGHTA and CDR2 FQGNSA. The CDR3 is 14 residues long. In nucleotides, the CDR3 is TGTGCCAGCAGCCCCGACAGGGGGAACACTGAAGCTTTCTTT. Amino acids: CASSPDRGNTEAFF.